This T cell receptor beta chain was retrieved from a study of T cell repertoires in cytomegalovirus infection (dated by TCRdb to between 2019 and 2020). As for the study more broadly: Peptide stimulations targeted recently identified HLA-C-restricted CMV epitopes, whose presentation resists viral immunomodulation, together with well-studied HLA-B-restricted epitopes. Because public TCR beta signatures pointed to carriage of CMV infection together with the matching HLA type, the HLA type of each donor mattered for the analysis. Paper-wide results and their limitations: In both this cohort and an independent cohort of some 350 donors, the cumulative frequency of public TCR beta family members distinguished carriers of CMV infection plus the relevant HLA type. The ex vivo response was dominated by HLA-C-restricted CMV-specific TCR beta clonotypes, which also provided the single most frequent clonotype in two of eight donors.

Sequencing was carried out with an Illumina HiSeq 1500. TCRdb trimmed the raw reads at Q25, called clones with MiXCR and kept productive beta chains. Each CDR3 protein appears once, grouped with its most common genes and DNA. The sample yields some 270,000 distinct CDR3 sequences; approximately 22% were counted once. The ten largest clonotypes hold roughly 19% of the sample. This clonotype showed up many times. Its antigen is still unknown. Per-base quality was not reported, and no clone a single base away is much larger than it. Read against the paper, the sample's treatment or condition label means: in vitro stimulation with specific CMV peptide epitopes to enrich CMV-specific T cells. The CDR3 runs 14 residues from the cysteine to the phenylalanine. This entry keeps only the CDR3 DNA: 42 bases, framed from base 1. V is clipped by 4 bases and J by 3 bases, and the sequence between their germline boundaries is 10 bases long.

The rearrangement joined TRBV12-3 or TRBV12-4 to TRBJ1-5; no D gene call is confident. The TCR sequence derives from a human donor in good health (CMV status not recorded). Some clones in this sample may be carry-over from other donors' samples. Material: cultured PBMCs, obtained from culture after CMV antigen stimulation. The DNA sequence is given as TGTGCCAGCAGTTCTAGTACAGTCAATCAGCCCCAGCATTTT. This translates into CASSSSTVNQPQHF.